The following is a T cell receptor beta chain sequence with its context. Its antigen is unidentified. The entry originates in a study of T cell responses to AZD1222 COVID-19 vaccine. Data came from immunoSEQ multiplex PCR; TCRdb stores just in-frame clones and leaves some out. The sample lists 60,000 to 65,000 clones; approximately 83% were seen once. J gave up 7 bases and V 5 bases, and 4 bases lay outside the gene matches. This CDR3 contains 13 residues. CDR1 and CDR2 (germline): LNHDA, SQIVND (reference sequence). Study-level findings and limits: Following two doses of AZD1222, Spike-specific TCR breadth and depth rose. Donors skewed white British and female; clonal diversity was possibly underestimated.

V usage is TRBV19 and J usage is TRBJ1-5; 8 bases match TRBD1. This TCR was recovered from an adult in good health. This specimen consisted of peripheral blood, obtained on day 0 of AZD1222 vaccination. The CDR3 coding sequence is TGTGCCAGTAGTCAGGGGGCCGGGCAGCCCCAGCATTTT. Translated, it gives CASSQGAGQPQHF.